The rows below give T cell receptor beta chains drawn from one sample of a study of response to subunit inactivated influenza vaccine. MiXCR, applied by TCRdb to the RT-PCR reads, yields one record per CDR3 protein. There are roughly 460,000 distinct CDR3 sequences in the sample; 11% occur only once, and about 12% lies in the top ten. The specimen comprised PBMCs from blood, sampled about 40 days after vaccination. The receptors were sampled from a man in his forties or fifties who received an inactivated influenza vaccine. Both conserved end residues are trimmed from each CDR3.

TRBV5-6	TRBJ2-2	ASSSDRGLTGELF
TRBV12-3/TRBV12-4	TRBJ1-3	ASSLFGGTGNTIY
TRBV4-3	TRBJ2-4	ASSASGDNSIQY
TRBV18	TRBJ2-1	ASSPMAGVYNEQF
TRBV10-3	TRBJ2-7	AISDTSYEQY
TRBV12-3/TRBV12-4	TRBJ2-7	ASSLGGSGIYEQY
TRBV5-1	TRBJ2-1	ASRNHRGVNEQF
TRBV6-4	TRBJ2-4	ASSPRRGTVKNIQY
TRBV14	TRBJ1-4	ASSPLPGEKLF
TRBV5-1	TRBJ1-3	ASSLTGGGSGNTIY
TRBV11-1	TRBJ2-1	ASRVAGGKNEQF
TRBV20-1	TRBJ2-7	SARDSGRRTYEQY
TRBV6-1	TRBJ1-2	ASSGGETLINGYT
TRBV14	TRBJ2-3	ASTRGDTDTQY
TRBV12-3/TRBV12-4	TRBJ1-5	ASSLSGQANQPQH
TRBV7-9	TRBJ1-3	ASTSFLGQASGNTIY
TRBV5-1	TRBJ2-1	ASSLGQGGGEQF
TRBV12-3/TRBV12-4	TRBJ2-1	ASRPRGREGNEQF
TRBV12-3/TRBV12-4	TRBJ2-7	ATRGASYEQY
TRBV11-2	TRBJ2-5	ASGGTPRRETQY
TRBV12-3/TRBV12-4	TRBJ1-5	ASSFPTALGQPQH
TRBV20-1	TRBJ2-3	SAWGAGGPPDTQY
TRBV3-1	TRBJ2-1	ASSQDSGFNEQF
TRBV5-1	TRBJ2-7	ASSSDGDSYEQY
TRBV10-3	TRBJ2-7	AISGASGSSYEQY
TRBV7-2	TRBJ1-1	ASSLAHGNTEAF
TRBV7-6	TRBJ2-2	ASSLRSGAGRSGELF
TRBV4-2	TRBJ2-5	ASSRSASSFQETQY
TRBV6-2/TRBV6-3	TRBJ1-1	ASRQDGRTEAF